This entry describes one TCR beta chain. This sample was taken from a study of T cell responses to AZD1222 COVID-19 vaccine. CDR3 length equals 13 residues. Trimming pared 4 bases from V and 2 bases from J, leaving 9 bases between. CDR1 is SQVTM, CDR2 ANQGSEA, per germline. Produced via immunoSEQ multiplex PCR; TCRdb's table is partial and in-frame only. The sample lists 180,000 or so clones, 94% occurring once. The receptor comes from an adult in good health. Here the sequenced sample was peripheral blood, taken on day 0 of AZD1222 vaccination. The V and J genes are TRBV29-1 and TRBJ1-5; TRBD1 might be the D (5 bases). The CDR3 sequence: CSVAGGGNQPQHF. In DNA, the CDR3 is TGCAGCGTTGCGGGAGGGGGCAATCAGCCCCAGCATTTT.